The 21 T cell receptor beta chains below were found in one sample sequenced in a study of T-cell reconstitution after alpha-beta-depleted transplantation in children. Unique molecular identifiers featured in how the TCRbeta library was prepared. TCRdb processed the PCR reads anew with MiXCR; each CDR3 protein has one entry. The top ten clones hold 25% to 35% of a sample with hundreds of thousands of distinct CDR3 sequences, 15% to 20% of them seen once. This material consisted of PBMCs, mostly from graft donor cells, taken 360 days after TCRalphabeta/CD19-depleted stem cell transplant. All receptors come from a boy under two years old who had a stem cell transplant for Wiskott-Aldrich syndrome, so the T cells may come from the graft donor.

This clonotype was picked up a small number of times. The CDR3 DNA is TGTGCAAGTCGCTTCCGGACTAGCGGGAGGGCTAGACCCTACGAGCAGTACTTC. Residues: CASRFRTSGRARPYEQYF. The J gene is TRBJ2-7, the V gene TRBV12-2; the listed D gene, TRBD2, was not tested against the DNA. TRBV12-2 is assigned pseudogene status. This CDR3 has 18 residues.

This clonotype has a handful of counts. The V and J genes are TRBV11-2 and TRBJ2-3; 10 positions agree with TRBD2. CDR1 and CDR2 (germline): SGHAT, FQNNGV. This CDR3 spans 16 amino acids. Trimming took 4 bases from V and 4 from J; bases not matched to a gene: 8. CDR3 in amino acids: CASSSFRSGGADTQYF. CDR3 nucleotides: TGTGCCAGCAGCTCTTTCCGGAGCGGGGGGGCAGATACGCAGTATTTT.

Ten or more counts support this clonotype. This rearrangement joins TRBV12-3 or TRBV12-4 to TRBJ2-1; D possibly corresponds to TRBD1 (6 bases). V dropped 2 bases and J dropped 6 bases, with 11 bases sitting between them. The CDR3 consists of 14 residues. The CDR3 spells CASSLLQGINEQFF. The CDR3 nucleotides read TGTGCCAGCAGTTTATTACAGGGTATCAATGAGCAGTTCTTC.

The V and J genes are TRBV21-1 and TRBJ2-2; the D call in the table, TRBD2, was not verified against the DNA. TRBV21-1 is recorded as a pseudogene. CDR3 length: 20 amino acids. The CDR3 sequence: CASSSERLAGGPTNTGELFF. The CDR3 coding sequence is TGTGCCAGCAGCTCCGAGCGACTAGCGGGGGGCCCCACGAACACCGGGGAGCTGTTTTTT.

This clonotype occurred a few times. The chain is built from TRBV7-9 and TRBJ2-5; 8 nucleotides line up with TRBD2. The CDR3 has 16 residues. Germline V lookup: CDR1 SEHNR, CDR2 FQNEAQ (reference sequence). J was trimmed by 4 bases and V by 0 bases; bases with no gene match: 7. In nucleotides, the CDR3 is TGTGCCAGCAGCTTAGCGCTCGGGGGGGAAGGAGAGACCCAGTACTTC. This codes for CASSLALGGEGETQYF.

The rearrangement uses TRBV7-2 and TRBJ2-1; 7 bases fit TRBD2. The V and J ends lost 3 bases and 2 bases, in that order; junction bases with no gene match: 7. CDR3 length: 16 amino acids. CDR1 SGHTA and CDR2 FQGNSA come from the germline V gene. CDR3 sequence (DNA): TGTGCCAGCAGCTTGGAGCTAGCGGCCCCCTACAATGAGCAGTTCTTC. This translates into CASSLELAAPYNEQFF. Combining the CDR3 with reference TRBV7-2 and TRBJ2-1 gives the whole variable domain GAGVSQSPSNKVTEKGKDVELRCDPISGHTALYWYRQSLGQGLEFLIYFQGNSAPDKSGLPSDRFSAERTGGSVSTLTIQRTQQEDSAVYLCASSLELAAPYNEQFFGPGTRLTVL.

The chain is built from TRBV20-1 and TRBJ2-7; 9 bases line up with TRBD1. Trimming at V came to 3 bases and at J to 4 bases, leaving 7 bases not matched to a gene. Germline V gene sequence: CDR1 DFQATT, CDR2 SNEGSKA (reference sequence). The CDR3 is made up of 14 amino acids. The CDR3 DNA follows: TGCAGTGCTAGTCCGCCGGGACAGGGTTACGAGCAGTACTTC. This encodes CSASPPGQGYEQYF.

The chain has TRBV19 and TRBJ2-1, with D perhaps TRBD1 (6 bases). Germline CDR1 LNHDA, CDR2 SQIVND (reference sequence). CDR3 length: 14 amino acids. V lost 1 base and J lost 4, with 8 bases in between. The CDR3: CASSIATGYNEQFF. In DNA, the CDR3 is TGTGCCAGTAGTATAGCGACAGGATACAATGAGCAGTTCTTC.

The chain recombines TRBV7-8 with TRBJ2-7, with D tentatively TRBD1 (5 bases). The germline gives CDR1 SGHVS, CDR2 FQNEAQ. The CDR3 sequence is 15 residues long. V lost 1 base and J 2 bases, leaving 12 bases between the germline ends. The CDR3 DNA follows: TGTGCCAGCAGCTTAGTGCCAGGGAATGCCTACGAGCAGTACTTC. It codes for CASSLVPGNAYEQYF.

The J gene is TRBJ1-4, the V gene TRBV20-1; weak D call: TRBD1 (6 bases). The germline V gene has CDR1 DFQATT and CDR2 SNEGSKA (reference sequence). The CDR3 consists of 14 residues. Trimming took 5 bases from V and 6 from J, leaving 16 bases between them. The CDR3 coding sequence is TGCAGTGCTTTACAGGGTGCAGGAGATGAAAAACTGTTTTTT. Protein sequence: CSALQGAGDEKLFF.

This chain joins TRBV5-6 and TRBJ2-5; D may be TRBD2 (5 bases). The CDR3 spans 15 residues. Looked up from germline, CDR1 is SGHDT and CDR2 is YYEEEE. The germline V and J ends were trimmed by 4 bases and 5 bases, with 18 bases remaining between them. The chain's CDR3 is CASSLRRARRETQYF. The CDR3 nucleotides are TGTGCCAGCAGCCTAAGGCGGGCCCGTAGGGAGACCCAGTACTTC.

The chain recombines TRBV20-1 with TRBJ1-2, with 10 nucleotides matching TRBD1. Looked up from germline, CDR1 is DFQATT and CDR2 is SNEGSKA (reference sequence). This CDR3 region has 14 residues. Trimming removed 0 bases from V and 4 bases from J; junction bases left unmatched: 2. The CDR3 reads CSARDGQGGYGYTF. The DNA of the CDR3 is TGCAGTGCTAGAGATGGACAGGGGGGCTATGGCTACACCTTC.

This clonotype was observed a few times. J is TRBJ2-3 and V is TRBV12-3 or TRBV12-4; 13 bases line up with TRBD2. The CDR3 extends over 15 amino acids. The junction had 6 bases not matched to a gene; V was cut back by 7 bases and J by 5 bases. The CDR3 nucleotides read TGTGCCAGCACCACTAGCGGGGGGGCTAAAGATACGCAGTATTTT. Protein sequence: CASTTSGGAKDTQYF.

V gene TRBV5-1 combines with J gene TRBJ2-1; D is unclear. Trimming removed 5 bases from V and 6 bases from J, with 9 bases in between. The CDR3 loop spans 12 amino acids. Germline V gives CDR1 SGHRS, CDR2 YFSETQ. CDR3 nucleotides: TGCGCCAGCAGACATAGGACCAATGAGCAGTTCTTC. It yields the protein CASRHRTNEQFF.

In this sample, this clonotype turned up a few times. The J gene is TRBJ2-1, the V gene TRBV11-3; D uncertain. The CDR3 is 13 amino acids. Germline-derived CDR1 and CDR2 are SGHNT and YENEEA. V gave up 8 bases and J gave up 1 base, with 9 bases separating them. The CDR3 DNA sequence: TGTGCCAGCGCTAAAAGATCCTACAATGAGCAGTTCTTC. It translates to CASAKRSYNEQFF.

The CDR3 sequence: CSAKLVSYEQYF. The CDR3 DNA follows: TGCAGTGCCAAACTAGTTTCCTACGAGCAGTACTTC. The rearrangement uses TRBV20-1 and TRBJ2-7, with a weak D call TRBD2 (5 bases). In germline, CDR1 is DFQATT, CDR2 SNEGSKA (reference sequence). The ends were cut back, 6 bases at V and 1 base at J, with 10 bases in the middle. This CDR3 is built from 12 residues.

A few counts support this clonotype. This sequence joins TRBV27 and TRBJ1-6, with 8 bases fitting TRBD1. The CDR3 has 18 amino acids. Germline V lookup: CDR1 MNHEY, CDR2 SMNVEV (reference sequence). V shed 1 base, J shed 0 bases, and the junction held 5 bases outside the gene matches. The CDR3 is CASSLFGDRSSYNSPLHF. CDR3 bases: TGTGCCAGCAGTTTATTTGGGGACAGGTCCTCCTATAATTCACCCCTCCACTTT.

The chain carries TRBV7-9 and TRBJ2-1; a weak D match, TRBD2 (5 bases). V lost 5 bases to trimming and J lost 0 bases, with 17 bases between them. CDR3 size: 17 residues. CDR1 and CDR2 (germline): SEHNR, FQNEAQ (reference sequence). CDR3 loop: CASSVGRSGPSYNEQFF. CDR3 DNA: TGTGCCAGCAGCGTTGGACGCAGCGGACCCTCCTACAATGAGCAGTTCTTC.

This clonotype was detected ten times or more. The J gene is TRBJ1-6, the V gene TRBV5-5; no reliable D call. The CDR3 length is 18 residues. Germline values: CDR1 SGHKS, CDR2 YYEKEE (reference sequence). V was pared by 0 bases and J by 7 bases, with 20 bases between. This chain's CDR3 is CASSLGDFARSLNSPLHF. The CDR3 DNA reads TGTGCCAGCAGCTTGGGGGATTTCGCCCGGTCCTTAAATTCACCCCTCCACTTT. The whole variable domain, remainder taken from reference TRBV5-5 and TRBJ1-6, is DAGVTQSPTHLIKTRGQQVTLRCSPISGHKSVSWYQQVLGQGPQFIFQYYEKEERGRGNFPDRFSARQFPNYSSELNVNALLLGDSALYLCASSLGDFARSLNSPLHFGNGTRLTVT.

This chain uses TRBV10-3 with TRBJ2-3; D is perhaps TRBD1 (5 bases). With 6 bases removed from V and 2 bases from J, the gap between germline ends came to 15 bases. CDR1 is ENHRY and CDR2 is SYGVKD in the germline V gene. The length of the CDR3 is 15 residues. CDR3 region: CAIRAHDSATDTQYF. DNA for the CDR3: TGTGCCATCAGGGCCCATGACAGCGCCACAGATACGCAGTATTTT.

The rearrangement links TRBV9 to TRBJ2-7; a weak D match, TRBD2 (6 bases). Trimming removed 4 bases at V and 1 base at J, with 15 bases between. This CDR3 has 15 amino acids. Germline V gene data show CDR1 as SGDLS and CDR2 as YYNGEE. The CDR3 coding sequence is TGTGCCAGCAGCCCCCTTAGCGGAGGTTCCTACGAGCAGTACTTC. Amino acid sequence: CASSPLSGGSYEQYF. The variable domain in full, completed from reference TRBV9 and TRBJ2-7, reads DSGVTQTPKHLITATGQRVTLRCSPRSGDLSVYWYQQSLDQGLQFLIQYYNGEERAKGNILERFSAQQFPDLHSELNLSSLELGDSALYFCASSPLSGGSYEQYFGPGTRLTVT.